This is a list of T cell receptor beta chains from one sample in a study of blood T cell repertoires in COVID-19. TCRdb keeps only in-frame clones here, not all; method: immunoSEQ multiplex PCR. The table records 52,000 or so clones, 84% of them present only once. What was sequenced was peripheral blood. Receptors originate from a man in his 70s with active COVID-19. The CDR3 runs from the conserved cysteine through the conserved F or W. The D gene is left open where the match is weak. Clone size is shown for a subset of rows, as once, few, many or a class of expanded clone.

TRBV28	TRBJ1-3	-	-	CASFSNRLGDTIYF	TGTGCCAGCTTTAGTAACAGGCTTGGGGACACCATATATTTT
TRBV19	TRBJ1-4	few	-	CASRGSQGSLTNEKLFF	TGTGCCAGTCGAGGATCACAGGGAAGTTTAACTAATGAAAAACTGTTTTTT
TRBV2	TRBJ2-7	-	-	CASSEDFAYEQYF	TGTGCCAGCAGTGAGGACTTCGCCTACGAGCAGTACTTC
TRBV11-2	TRBJ2-7	-	TRBD2	CASSLRSGTSVSYEQYF	TGTGCCAGCAGCTTAAGGTCCGGGACTAGCGTCTCCTACGAGCAGTACTTC
TRBV7-3	TRBJ1-1	-	-	CASSLSQGTEAFF	TGTGCCAGCAGCTTAAGTCAGGGAACTGAAGCTTTCTTT
TRBV7-8	TRBJ2-2	-	-	CASSLETVGELFF	TGTGCCAGCAGCTTAGAAACAGTCGGGGAGCTGTTTTTT
TRBV9	TRBJ1-6	-	TRBD1	CASSVGGGLTPLHF	TGTGCCAGCAGCGTTGGAGGGGGCCTGACACCCCTCCACTTT
TRBV4-3	TRBJ1-2	-	TRBD1	CASSQDRGQGSYGYTF	TGCGCCAGCAGCCAAGATAGGGGACAGGGTTCCTATGGCTACACCTTC
TRBV29-1	TRBJ1-2	-	-	CSVEDEIGWGYTF	TGCAGCGTTGAAGATGAGATCGGTTGGGGCTACACCTTC
TRBV29-1	TRBJ1-1	-	-	CSGGPLRGTEAFF	TGCAGCGGTGGACCCCTCCGGGGGACTGAAGCTTTCTTT
TRBV7-3	TRBJ2-1	-	TRBD2	CASSSSGTNNEQFF	TGTGCCAGCAGCTCTAGCGGGACAAACAATGAGCAGTTCTTC
TRBV2	TRBJ2-3	-	-	CASSVVALTDTQYF	TGTGCCAGCAGTGTGGTAGCGTTAACAGATACGCAGTATTTT
TRBV28	TRBJ1-2	-	TRBD1	CASSSRGANYGYTF	TGTGCCAGCAGTAGCAGGGGGGCCAACTATGGCTACACCTTC
TRBV2	TRBJ2-3	once	-	CASSRPRGDTQYF	TGTGCCAGCAGCCGGCCCCGGGGAGATACGCAGTATTTT
TRBV5-4	TRBJ2-7	-	-	CASSLVMGGTDEQYF	TGTGCCAGCAGCTTGGTTATGGGGGGAACGGACGAGCAGTACTTC
TRBV7-2	TRBJ1-5	-	-	CASSLHRQPQHF	TGTGCCAGCAGCTTACACAGACAGCCCCAGCATTTT
TRBV7-8	TRBJ2-2	-	TRBD2	CASSPGLAGGPMDTGELFF	TGTGCCAGCAGCCCTGGACTAGCGGGAGGGCCTATGGACACCGGGGAGCTGTTTTTT
TRBV6-5	TRBJ2-1	-	-	CASSYLPGHQFF	TGTGCCAGCAGTTACTTGCCGGGACACCAGTTCTTC
TRBV5-5	TRBJ1-6	few	-	CASSLPGGYSPLHF	TGTGCCAGCAGTCTACCGGGAGGGTATTCACCCCTCCACTTT
TRBV11-2	TRBJ2-1	-	-	CASTTGSGSSYNEQFF	TGTGCCAGCACAACCGGGAGCGGTAGCTCCTACAATGAGCAGTTCTTC
TRBV24-1	TRBJ1-6	few	TRBD1	CATSEPSPRTGGIYNSPLHF	TGTGCCACCAGTGAACCTAGCCCCCGGACAGGGGGCATCTATAATTCACCCCTCCACTTT
TRBV6-5	TRBJ1-1	-	TRBD1	CASSSGQGGRAFF	TGTGCCAGCAGTTCGGGACAGGGGGGGAGAGCTTTCTTT
TRBV7-2	TRBJ2-5	-	-	CATCERGQPQETQYF	TGTGCCACCTGCGAACGCGGACAGCCCCAAGAGACCCAGTACTTC
TRBV11-2	TRBJ2-3	-	TRBD2	CASSPRTSGGSDTQYF	TGTGCCAGCAGCCCTCGGACTAGCGGGGGGTCAGATACGCAGTATTTT
TRBV2	TRBJ1-2	-	-	CASSVRDGYTF	TGTGCCAGCAGTGTTCGGGATGGCTACACCTTC
TRBV10-3	TRBJ2-7	-	TRBD1	CAISANRDRGYEQYF	TGTGCCATCAGTGCCAACCGGGACAGGGGGTACGAGCAGTACTTC
TRBV15	TRBJ1-5	-	-	CATSRGSQGNSNQPQHF	TGTGCCACCAGCAGAGGCTCACAGGGCAATAGCAATCAGCCCCAGCATTTT
TRBV7-2	TRBJ1-5	-	-	CASSLVAGSNQPQHF	TGTGCCAGCAGCTTAGTGGCGGGCAGCAATCAGCCCCAGCATTTT
TRBV10-1	TRBJ2-5	-	-	CASREDGTAGETQYF	TGCGCCAGCAGAGAGGATGGGACTGCCGGAGAGACCCAGTACTTC
TRBV30	TRBJ1-6	once	-	CAWDLNSPLHF	TGTGCCTGGGACTTGAATTCACCCCTCCACTTT
TRBV30	TRBJ2-2	-	TRBD1	CAWSRQGAQGNSGELFF	TGTGCCTGGTCCCGACAGGGGGCGCAGGGAAATTCCGGGGAGCTGTTTTTT
TRBV7-6	TRBJ2-7	-	-	CASSLGRGVKSYEQYF	TGTGCCAGCAGCTTAGGCAGGGGCGTGAAATCCTACGAGCAGTACTTC
TRBV12-3/TRBV12-4	TRBJ1-2	-	-	CASSLTDLYGYTF	TGTGCCAGCAGCCTTACAGATCTCTATGGCTACACCTTC
TRBV7-6	TRBJ1-1	-	-	CASSPRTTANTEAFF	TGTGCCAGCAGCCCACGGACAACAGCCAACACTGAAGCTTTCTTT
TRBV18	TRBJ2-5	once	TRBD2	CASRTSGIQETQYF	TGTGCCAGCCGGACTAGCGGCATTCAAGAGACCCAGTACTTC
TRBV4-1	TRBJ1-2	many	-	CASSQDRGSYGYTF	TGCGCCAGCAGCCAAGATCGCGGGTCCTATGGCTACACCTTC
TRBV4-2	TRBJ2-7	few	-	CASRSQGGEQYF	TGTGCCAGCAGATCGCAAGGGGGTGAGCAGTACTTC
TRBV5-1	TRBJ2-7	-	TRBD1	CASSFAQQGDEQYF	TGCGCCAGCAGCTTTGCCCAACAGGGGGATGAGCAGTACTTC
TRBV7-2	TRBJ1-1	once	TRBD1	CASRLGQGMNTEAFF	TGTGCCAGCAGGCTAGGACAGGGGATGAACACTGAAGCTTTCTTT
TRBV11-2	TRBJ2-7	-	-	CASSLGSAGVSEQYF	TGTGCCAGCAGCTTAGGTTCTGCAGGGGTCAGCGAGCAGTACTTC
TRBV18	TRBJ2-2	-	-	CASSQGSTNTGELFF	TGTGCCAGCTCGCAGGGCAGCACGAACACCGGGGAGCTGTTTTTT
TRBV7-2	TRBJ2-1	-	TRBD2	CASSPLGSGNLREQFF	TGTGCCAGCAGCCCTTTGGGTAGCGGGAACCTACGTGAGCAGTTCTTC
TRBV27	TRBJ2-6	-	-	CASSFNRLPGANVLTF	TGTGCCAGCAGTTTCAACCGACTTCCTGGGGCCAACGTCCTGACTTTC
TRBV4-3	TRBJ2-5	few	-	CASSQDRKETQYF	TGCGCCAGCAGCCAAGACAGGAAAGAGACCCAGTACTTC
TRBV9	TRBJ2-5	-	-	CASSARGQGIQETQYF	TGTGCCAGCAGCGCTAGAGGGCAGGGGATACAAGAGACCCAGTACTTC
TRBV5-1	TRBJ1-1	once	-	CASSLFEGNTEAFF	TGCGCCAGCAGCTTGTTTGAGGGGAACACTGAAGCTTTCTTT
TRBV11-2	TRBJ2-2	-	TRBD2	CASSLDTSGRGRIGELFF	TGTGCCAGCAGCTTAGACACTAGCGGGAGGGGACGGATCGGGGAGCTGTTTTTT
TRBV11-2	TRBJ2-5	-	-	CASSPRQIQETQYF	TGTGCCAGCAGCCCAAGACAAATCCAAGAGACCCAGTACTTC
TRBV11-2	TRBJ2-7	few	-	CASAPIPRYEQYF	TGTGCCAGCGCCCCTATTCCACGCTACGAGCAGTACTTC
TRBV28	TRBJ2-1	-	TRBD2	CASSGTSGSYNEQFF	TGTGCCAGCAGTGGGACTAGCGGAAGCTACAATGAGCAGTTCTTC
TRBV12-3/TRBV12-4	TRBJ2-7	-	TRBD1	CASSRTGPYEQYF	TGTGCCAGCAGCCGGACAGGGCCCTACGAGCAGTACTTC
TRBV2	TRBJ1-5	-	-	CASRQFAISNQPQHF	TGTGCCAGCAGGCAGTTTGCCATTAGCAATCAGCCCCAGCATTTT
TRBV2	TRBJ2-7	few	TRBD1	CASRVSTGSDEQYF	TGTGCCAGCAGAGTCTCGACAGGGTCAGACGAGCAGTACTTC
TRBV4-1	TRBJ2-1	-	TRBD2	CASSQAAAGGPREQFF	TGCGCCAGCAGCCAAGCGGCAGCGGGAGGGCCTCGTGAGCAGTTCTTC
TRBV5-1	TRBJ2-7	-	TRBD1	CASSFTGTGAYEQYF	TGCGCCAGCAGCTTCACCGGGACAGGGGCCTACGAGCAGTACTTC
TRBV29-1	TRBJ2-7	-	-	CSVGMGTPSYEQYF	TGCAGCGTTGGCATGGGGACTCCATCCTACGAGCAGTACTTC
TRBV7-2	TRBJ2-1	-	TRBD2	CASSLLGLAGRYEQFF	TGTGCCAGCAGCTTACTAGGACTAGCGGGACGGTATGAGCAGTTCTTC
TRBV6-1	TRBJ2-7	-	-	CASSEQGGYEQYF	TGTGCCAGCAGTGAACAGGGCGGCTACGAGCAGTACTTC
TRBV7-2	TRBJ2-3	-	-	CASSAGLRPNTDTQYF	TGTGCCAGCAGCGCCGGTTTGCGGCCCAACACAGATACGCAGTATTTT